These 29 T cell receptor beta chains came from one sample sequenced in a study of PD-1 blockade in classical Hodgkin lymphoma. Each and every patient relapsed after autologous stem cell transplantation, and patients got differing brentuximab vedotin exposure. Thawed PBMCs yielded CD4+ T cells through magnetic negative selection. Using immunoSEQ multiplex PCR, the repertoire was profiled, and TCRdb retains in-frame clones only, with some absent. The profile covers about 35,000 clones, with approximately 92% appearing a single time and more than 0.2% taken by the ten largest. The sequences come from CD4+ T cells from blood, collected at baseline. The receptors derive from a human donor with classical Hodgkin lymphoma.

V gene TRBV7-9 combines with J gene TRBJ1-1; unclear D gene. The V end lost 3 bases, the J end lost 5 bases, and 13 bases lay between the germline ends. CDR3 length equals 14 residues. CDR1 and CDR2 (germline): SEHNR, FQNEAQ (reference sequence). CDR3 residues: CASSFAGAYTEAFF. As DNA, the CDR3 is TGTGCCAGCAGCTTTGCGGGCGCGTATACTGAAGCTTTCTTT.

J is TRBJ1-2 and V is TRBV28, with 8 bases that match TRBD1. The V and J ends lost 8 bases and 2 bases, in that order; junction bases with no gene match: 7. The CDR3 has 14 amino acids. CDR1 is MDHEN and CDR2 is SYDVKM in the germline V gene. The CDR3 reads CASLPGTGNYGYTF. CDR3 coding DNA: TGTGCCAGCCTACCTGGGACAGGAAACTATGGCTACACCTTC.

The chain joins TRBV10-2 to TRBJ2-7, with D perhaps assigned TRBD1 or TRBD2 (5 bases each). This CDR3 comprises 15 residues. Germline V CDR1 and CDR2: WSHSY, SAAADI. V lost 4 bases to trimming and J lost 2 bases, with 15 bases between them. CDR3 in amino acids: CASSAPGRIAYEQYF. The CDR3, as DNA: TGCGCCAGCAGTGCACCGGGGCGAATAGCCTACGAGCAGTACTTC.

The genes are TRBV10-2 and TRBJ2-3; the match to TRBD2 covers 7 bases. The germline gives CDR1 WSHSY, CDR2 SAAADI. This CDR3 region has 16 residues. V trimming: 5 bases; J trimming: 2 bases; junction bases outside the gene matches: 10. Here the CDR3 reads CASSPTVQRDTDTQYF. DNA of the CDR3: TGCGCCAGCAGTCCTACGGTCCAGCGGGACACAGATACGCAGTATTTT.

The V and J genes are TRBV29-1 and TRBJ1-1; D remains ambiguous. This CDR3 has 11 amino acids. CDR1 and CDR2 from the germline V gene are SQVTM and ANQGSEA. Trimming cost V 6 bases and J 7 bases, with 12 bases left between them. The CDR3 DNA reads as TGCAGCGTCCCCGGTCGAATTGAAGCTTTCTTT. This encodes CSVPGRIEAFF.

In its sample, this clone was seen once. This rearrangement joins TRBV28 to TRBJ2-1; the D call may be TRBD1 or TRBD2 (5 bases each). CDR3 length equals 16 residues. The germline V and J ends were trimmed by 3 bases and 2 bases, with 14 bases remaining between them. Germline assignment: CDR1 MDHEN and CDR2 SYDVKM. CDR3 nucleotides: TGTGCCAGCAGTTTTAATCGGGGCAGGACCTACAATGAGCAGTTCTTC. The encoded protein is CASSFNRGRTYNEQFF.

The chain recombines TRBV6-5 with TRBJ2-7; D uncertain. The CDR3 runs to 13 residues. V lost 5 bases and J lost 3, with 11 bases in between. Germline CDR1 is MNHEY and CDR2 is SVGAGI. CDR3 coding DNA: TGTGCCAGCAGTCGGACCGAGAGCTACGAGCAGTACTTC. Amino acids: CASSRTESYEQYF.

The V call is TRBV18, the J call TRBJ2-3; D not resolved. Germline loops: CDR1 KGHSH, CDR2 LQKENI. Trimming shortened V by 6 bases and J by 6 bases, and 7 bases separated the two germline ends. The CDR3 length is 11 residues. The CDR3 coding sequence is TGTGCCAGCTCTCAAGTGGATACGCAGTATTTT. Encoded protein: CASSQVDTQYF.

The rearrangement joins TRBV28 to TRBJ2-7; TRBD1 agrees at 7 bases. This CDR3 is built from 14 residues. Germline V gene lookup returns CDR1 MDHEN and CDR2 SYDVKM. J lost 4 bases, V lost 5 bases, and 8 bases had no gene match. The CDR3 sequence is CASSRTGRGYEQYF. The CDR3 nucleotides are TGTGCCAGCAGTCGGACAGGTAGGGGTTACGAGCAGTACTTC.

The rearrangement links TRBV27 to TRBJ1-5; 10 bases agree with TRBD1. Germline V gene sequence: CDR1 MNHEY, CDR2 SMNVEV (reference sequence). The CDR3 length is 14 residues. V lost 9 bases, J lost 6 bases, and 8 bases stayed unmatched. Written as DNA, the CDR3 is TGTGCCAGTAGGGGACAGGGGAGCTTTCAGCCCCAGCATTTT. Its translation: CASRGQGSFQPQHF.

The chain has TRBV11-2 and TRBJ1-5; D call uncertain. Trimming took 1 base from V and 7 from J, leaving 8 bases between them. CDR1 and CDR2 (germline): SGHAT, FQNNGV. The CDR3 consists of 13 residues. CDR3 in DNA: TGTGCCAGCAGCTTAGCTGATTTGCAGCCCCAGCATTTT. This sequence encodes CASSLADLQPQHF.

This sequence joins TRBV28 and TRBJ1-4, with D possibly matching TRBD1 (6 bases). This CDR3 region has 16 residues. Trimming took off 4 bases at V and 10 bases at J, with 22 bases between the two ends. Germline V gives CDR1 MDHEN, CDR2 SYDVKM. The CDR3 loop reads CASSSGGLSVVGKLFF. DNA for the CDR3: TGTGCCAGCAGTTCCGGGGGGCTTTCAGTCGTTGGAAAACTGTTTTTT.

The V call is TRBV2, the J call TRBJ1-5; 9 bases fit TRBD1. The CDR3 covers 15 residues. J lost 4 bases, V lost 4 bases, and 5 bases had no gene match. Germline CDR1 SNHLY, CDR2 FYNNEI. The DNA for the CDR3 is TGTGCCAGCAGTGGCCGGACAGGGGATAATCAGCCCCAGCATTTT. Residues: CASSGRTGDNQPQHF. Full variable domain (outside the CDR3, taken from reference TRBV2 and TRBJ1-5): EPEVTQTPSHQVTQMGQEVILRCVPISNHLYFYWYRQILGQKVEFLVSFYNNEISEKSEIFDDQFSVERPDGSNFTLKIRSTKLEDSAMYFCASSGRTGDNQPQHFGDGTRLSIL.

J is TRBJ2-1 and V is TRBV11-2, with TRBD2 matching 12 bases. Germline CDR1 SGHAT, CDR2 FQNNGV. This CDR3 is built from 20 residues. V shed 0 bases and J 6 bases; nucleotides not matched to a gene: 15. The CDR3 DNA follows: TGTGCCAGCAGCTTAGAGGGGACAGCCCTACTAGCGGGAGGTCGCAATGAGCAGTTCTTC. This gives the protein CASSLEGTALLAGGRNEQFF.

This sequence joins TRBV28 and TRBJ1-5; unclear D gene. The CDR3 consists of 12 residues. V was pared by 1 base and J by 7 bases, with 5 bases between. Germline V gene sequence: CDR1 MDHEN, CDR2 SYDVKM. The CDR3 here is CASSLLGQPQHF. CDR3 DNA: TGTGCCAGCAGTTTATTGGGCCAGCCCCAGCATTTT.

The rearrangement uses TRBV4-2 and TRBJ1-2; weak D call: TRBD1 (5 bases). There are 15 residues in the CDR3. Germline loops: CDR1 LGHNA, CDR2 YNFKEQ. V lost 8 bases to trimming and J lost 2 bases, with 18 bases between them. The CDR3 DNA reads TGTGCCAGCGGCAGAGAACCGGGACCCAACTATGGCTACACCTTC. Amino acid sequence: CASGREPGPNYGYTF.

The chain links TRBV14 to TRBJ2-1; D not certain. The length of the CDR3 is 13 residues. With 4 bases removed from V and 9 bases from J, the gap between germline ends came to 13 bases. The V gene's germline CDR1 is SGHDN and CDR2 FVKESK. DNA of the CDR3: TGTGCCAGCAGCCCAGGAGCAGAACGTGAGCAGTTCTTC. Encoded protein: CASSPGAEREQFF.

The gene calls are TRBV5-1 and TRBJ2-5; D not resolved. V gave up 4 bases and J gave up 5 bases, with 15 bases separating them. This CDR3 spans 14 amino acids. Looked up from germline, CDR1 is SGHRS and CDR2 is YFSETQ. CDR3 protein: CASSPDGSWETQYF. In DNA, the CDR3 is TGCGCCAGCAGCCCTGACGGTTCTTGGGAGACCCAGTACTTC.

The chain uses TRBV30 and TRBJ1-1; tentatively, D is TRBD1 (6 bases). Trimming pared 1 base from V and 4 bases from J, leaving 16 bases between. The CDR3 extends over 15 amino acids. Germline V gene lookup returns CDR1 GTSNPN and CDR2 SVGIG (reference sequence). The chain's CDR3 is CAWSGNRAASTEAFF. The CDR3, as DNA: TGTGCCTGGAGTGGGAACAGGGCGGCTAGCACTGAAGCTTTCTTT.

The chain couples TRBV14 to TRBJ2-7; TRBD1 matches at 12 bases. V was clipped by 1 base and J by 4 bases; unmatched bases: 5. This CDR3 spans 16 amino acids. Germline assignment: CDR1 SGHDN and CDR2 FVKESK. The CDR3 bases are TGTGCCAGCAGCCAAGGTGGGACAGGGGGCAGATACGAGCAGTACTTC. Amino acids: CASSQGGTGGRYEQYF.

The chain has TRBV7-9 and TRBJ2-5, with D possibly TRBD2 on 6 matching bases. Germline V lookup: CDR1 SEHNR, CDR2 FQNEAQ (reference sequence). Trimming removed 3 bases from V and 4 bases from J, with 9 bases in between. CDR3 size: 13 residues. The CDR3 DNA sequence: TGTGCCAGCAGCTTTACGGGGGTAGAGACCCAGTACTTC. This encodes CASSFTGVETQYF. The full variable domain, completed using reference TRBV7-9 and TRBJ2-5, is DTGVSQNPRHKITKRGQNVTFRCDPISEHNRLYWYRQTLGQGPEFLTYFQNEAQLEKSRLLSDRFSAERPKGSFSTLEIQRTEQGDSAMYLCASSFTGVETQYFGPGTRLLVL.

Here the CDR3 reads CASHEAGGVTGELFF. In nucleotides, the CDR3 is TGTGCCAGCCACGAGGCAGGGGGAGTTACCGGGGAGCTGTTTTTT. V gene TRBV2 combines with J gene TRBJ2-2; the match to TRBD1 covers 7 bases. Germline CDR1 reads SNHLY; CDR2 reads FYNNEI. This CDR3 has 15 residues. The ends lost 8 bases at V and 5 bases at J; junction bases unmatched: 11.

V and J are TRBV19 and TRBJ1-3, with 8 bases identical to TRBD1. The CDR3 consists of 15 residues. Germline V gene lookup returns CDR1 LNHDA and CDR2 SQIVND (reference sequence). V was pared by 4 bases and J by 4 bases, with 6 bases of the junction left unmatched. Here the CDR3 DNA reads TGTGCCAGTAGTACGACAGGGGAAAAAGGAAACACCATATATTTT. Translated, it gives CASSTTGEKGNTIYF.

This chain connects TRBV19 to TRBJ2-7, with 9 bases identical to TRBD1. Trimming removed 5 bases from V and 2 bases from J; junction bases left unmatched: 7. The CDR3 runs to 15 residues. The germline V gene has CDR1 LNHDA and CDR2 SQIVND (reference sequence). The CDR3 DNA sequence: TGTGCCAGTAGTGTTTCCGGGACAGGGACCTACGAGCAGTACTTC. Amino acid sequence: CASSVSGTGTYEQYF.

The rearrangement links TRBV30 to TRBJ2-5; D might be TRBD1 (5 bases). Trimming removed 1 base at V and 4 bases at J, with 16 bases between. This CDR3 comprises 15 residues. CDR1 is GTSNPN, CDR2 SVGIG, per germline (reference sequence). The CDR3 protein is CAWSGFGASGETQYF. The CDR3 DNA reads as TGTGCCTGGAGTGGTTTTGGGGCCTCGGGAGAGACCCAGTACTTC.

This clone was seen a handful of times. V usage is TRBV27 and J usage is TRBJ2-7, with D hard to call. CDR1 and CDR2 (germline): MNHEY, SMNVEV (reference sequence). The CDR3 loop spans 14 amino acids. V lost 3 bases and J 0 bases, leaving 9 bases between the germline ends. The CDR3 spells CASSFWRTSYEQYF. The CDR3 bases are TGTGCCAGCAGTTTCTGGCGAACCTCCTACGAGCAGTACTTC.

V and J are TRBV13 and TRBJ2-3; D assignment may be TRBD1 or TRBD2 (6 bases each). V was shortened by 3 bases and J by 9 bases, with 25 bases between the two germline ends. The CDR3 spans 17 residues. Germline V gene data show CDR1 as PRHDT and CDR2 as FYEKMQ (reference sequence). This chain's CDR3 is CASSFAQGGLGGNTQYF. The DNA of the CDR3 is TGTGCCAGCAGCTTCGCCCAAGGGGGGCTTGGCGGGAACACGCAGTATTTT.

V is TRBV10-3 and J is TRBJ2-5, with a weak D call TRBD2 (5 bases). Trimming removed 8 bases at V and 1 base at J, with 11 bases between. The CDR3 runs to 13 residues. Germline V gene sequence: CDR1 ENHRY, CDR2 SYGVKD. The CDR3 region is CAIRAAVQETQYF. The CDR3 region has the DNA TGTGCCATCCGGGCAGCGGTCCAAGAGACCCAGTACTTC.

The chain combines TRBV11-2 with TRBJ2-2, with 8 bases matching TRBD2. Trimming at V came to 1 base and at J to 6 bases, leaving 10 bases not matched to a gene. The CDR3 is 17 residues long. CDR1 and CDR2 from the germline V gene are SGHAT and FQNNGV. CDR3 sequence reads: CASSLATGTRRSGELFF. In nucleotides, the CDR3 is TGTGCCAGCAGCTTAGCCACCGGGACTAGAAGATCCGGGGAGCTGTTTTTT.